This TCR beta chain was recovered during a study of blood T cell repertoires in COVID-19. About the study: The United States, Italy and Spain supplied acute and convalescent COVID-19 samples. Sources were T cells, B-cell-depleted T cells, or PBMCs; the material itself was cDNA or gDNA.

Under the authors' procedure: Amplified reference gene primers provided the basis for estimating nucleated cell counts. Data came from immunoSEQ multiplex PCR; TCRdb stores just in-frame clones and leaves some out. From that table come the V and J calls and clone size; the DNA was used to work out D and trimming. The sample includes approximately 270,000 clones, roughly 88% seen only once; the top ten take around 6.3%. Between the trimmed V and J ends, which lost 4 bases and 0 bases, there was a span of 7 bases. Germline values: CDR1 SNHLY, CDR2 FYNNEI. There are 14 residues in the CDR3. During active infection, Seattle patients enrolled and were then monitored through disease.

The V and J genes are TRBV2 and TRBJ1-3; D ambiguous. This sequence was found in a woman in her twenties or thirties with COVID-19, enrolled during active disease. Sequenced: peripheral blood. Here the CDR3 DNA reads TGTGCCAGCAGTGGGCTCCGCTCTGGAAACACCATATATTTT. As protein: CASSGLRSGNTIYF.